Following are 2 T cell receptor beta chains from one sample sequenced in a study of T cells in localized non-small cell lung cancer. The repertoire was sequenced with immunoSEQ multiplex PCR; TCRdb's copy has only in-frame clones and lacks some. There are 130,000 or so clones in the sample; 70% to 90% occur only once, and about 1.5% lies in the top ten. Sequencing was performed on peripheral blood, taken before any cancer treatment. Receptors originate from a female donor of 60 years or more with stage I lung adenocarcinoma.

The chain joins TRBV27 to TRBJ2-3; D is unclear. V gave up 4 bases and J gave up 10 bases, with 21 bases separating them. Germline V gene lookup returns CDR1 MNHEY and CDR2 SMNVEV (reference sequence). This CDR3 contains 15 residues. This CDR3 is CASSSSPIPTRAQYF. The CDR3 DNA follows: TGTGCCAGCAGTTCATCCCCGATCCCCACGCGTGCGCAGTATTTT.

The chain employs TRBV7-3 and TRBJ2-2, with D tentatively TRBD2 (5 bases). Germline V gene data show CDR1 as SGHTA and CDR2 as FQGTGA. Trimming cost V 2 bases and J 4 bases, with 17 bases left between them. This CDR3 contains 17 residues. The CDR3 sequence is CASSLRSSEISTGELFF. The DNA of the CDR3 is TGTGCCAGCAGCTTACGGAGTAGCGAGATTTCCACCGGGGAGCTGTTTTTT.